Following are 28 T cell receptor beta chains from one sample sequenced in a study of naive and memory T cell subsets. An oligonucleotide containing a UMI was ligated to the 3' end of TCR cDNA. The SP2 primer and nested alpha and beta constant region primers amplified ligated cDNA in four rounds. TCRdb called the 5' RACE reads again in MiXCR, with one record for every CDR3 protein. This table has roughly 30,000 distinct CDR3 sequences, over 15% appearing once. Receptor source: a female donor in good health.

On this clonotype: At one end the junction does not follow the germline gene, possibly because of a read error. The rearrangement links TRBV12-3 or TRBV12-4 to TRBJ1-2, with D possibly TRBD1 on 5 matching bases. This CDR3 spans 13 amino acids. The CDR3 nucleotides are TGTGCCAGCAGTAGACAGCGGGACTATGGCGACACCTTC. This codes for CASSRQRDYGDTF.

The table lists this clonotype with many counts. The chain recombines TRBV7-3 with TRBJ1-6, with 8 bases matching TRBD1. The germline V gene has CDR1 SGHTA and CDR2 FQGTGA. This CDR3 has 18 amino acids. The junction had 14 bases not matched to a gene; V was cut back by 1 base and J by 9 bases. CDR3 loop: CASSLKPRSQGASSPLHF. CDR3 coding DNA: TGTGCCAGCAGCTTAAAACCGCGCTCCCAGGGGGCTAGTTCACCCCTCCACTTT.

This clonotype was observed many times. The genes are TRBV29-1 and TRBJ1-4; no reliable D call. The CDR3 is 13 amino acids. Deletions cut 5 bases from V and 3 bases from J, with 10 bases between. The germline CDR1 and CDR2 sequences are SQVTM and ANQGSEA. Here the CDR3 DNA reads TGCAGCGTTACTGGCAGCCCTAATGAAAAACTGTTTTTT. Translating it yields CSVTGSPNEKLFF.

CDR3 amino acids: CASSLRPSRDTQYF. CDR3 in DNA: TGTGCCAGCAGTTTACGGCCCAGCCGTGATACGCAGTATTTT. The V gene is TRBV27, the J gene TRBJ2-3; D ambiguous. Germline V CDR1 and CDR2: MNHEY, SMNVEV (reference sequence). The V gene lost 2 bases and the J gene lost 6 bases, with 12 bases spanning the gap. The CDR3 sequence is 14 residues long.

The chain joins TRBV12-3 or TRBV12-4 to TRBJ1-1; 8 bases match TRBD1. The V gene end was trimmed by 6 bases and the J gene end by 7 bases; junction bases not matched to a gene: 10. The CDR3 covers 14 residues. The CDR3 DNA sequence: TGTGCCAGCAGGGGAGGCAGGGGGCTTGGTGAAGCTTTCTTT. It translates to CASRGGRGLGEAFF.

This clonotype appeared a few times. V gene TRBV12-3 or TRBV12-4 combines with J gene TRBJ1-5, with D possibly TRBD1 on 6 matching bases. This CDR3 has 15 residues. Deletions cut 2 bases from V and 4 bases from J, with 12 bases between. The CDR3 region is CASSLTGRANQPQHF. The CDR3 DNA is TGTGCCAGCAGTTTAACAGGGAGGGCGAATCAGCCCCAGCATTTT.

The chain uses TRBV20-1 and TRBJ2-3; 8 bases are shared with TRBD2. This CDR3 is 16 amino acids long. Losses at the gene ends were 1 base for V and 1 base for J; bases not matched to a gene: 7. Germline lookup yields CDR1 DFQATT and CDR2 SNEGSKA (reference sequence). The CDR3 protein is CSARGERGLRTDTQYF. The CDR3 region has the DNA TGCAGTGCTAGAGGAGAGCGGGGGCTACGCACAGATACGCAGTATTTT.

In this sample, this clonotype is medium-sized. The CDR3 spells CSADPGVETQYF. CDR3 nucleotides: TGCAGTGCTGATCCAGGGGTAGAGACCCAGTACTTC. The chain joins TRBV20-1 to TRBJ2-5; possibly TRBD1 for D (6 bases). Germline V gene sequence: CDR1 DFQATT, CDR2 SNEGSKA (reference sequence). Trimming removed 5 bases from V and 4 bases from J, with 11 bases in between. CDR3 length: 12 residues.

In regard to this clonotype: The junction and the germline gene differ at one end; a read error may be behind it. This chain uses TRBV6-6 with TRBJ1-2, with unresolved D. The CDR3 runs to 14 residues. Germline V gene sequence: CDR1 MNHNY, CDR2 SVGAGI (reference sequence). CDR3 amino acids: CASSYSTEIYGDTF. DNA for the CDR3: TGTGCCAGCAGTTACTCGACCGAAATCTATGGCGACACCTTC.

CDR3 protein: CAISEAENTEAFF. In nucleotides, the CDR3 is TGTGCCATCAGTGAGGCGGAGAACACTGAAGCTTTCTTT. The J gene is TRBJ1-1, the V gene TRBV10-3, with D unresolved. This CDR3 has 13 residues. CDR1 is ENHRY, CDR2 SYGVKD, per germline. Trimming took 2 bases from V and 1 from J, leaving 5 bases between them.

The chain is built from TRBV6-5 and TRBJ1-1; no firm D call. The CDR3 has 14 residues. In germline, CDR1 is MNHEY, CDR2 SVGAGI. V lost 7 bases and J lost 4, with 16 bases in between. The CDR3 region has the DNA TGTGCCAGCACCCGGGCCTTGGGTGGCACTGAAGCTTTCTTT. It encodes CASTRALGGTEAFF.

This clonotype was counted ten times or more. CDR3 nucleotide sequence: TGTGCCAGCAGTTCGAGTCAACGGGGGACCTACGAGCAGTACTTC. Its protein is CASSSSQRGTYEQYF. The chain recombines TRBV6-5 with TRBJ2-7; possibly TRBD2 for D (6 bases). The CDR3 is 15 residues long. Trimming cost V 4 bases and J 2 bases, with 15 bases left between them. In germline, CDR1 is MNHEY, CDR2 SVGAGI.

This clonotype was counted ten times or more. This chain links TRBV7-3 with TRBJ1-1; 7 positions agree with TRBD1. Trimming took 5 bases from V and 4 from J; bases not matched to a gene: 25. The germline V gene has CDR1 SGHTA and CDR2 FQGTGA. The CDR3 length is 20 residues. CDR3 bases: TGTGCCAGCAGCCTTGACAGGGCGCCCACCTCCCCCAAAGAGGCCACTGAAGCTTTCTTT. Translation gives CASSLDRAPTSPKEATEAFF. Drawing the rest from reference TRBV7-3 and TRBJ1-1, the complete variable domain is GAGVSQTPSNKVTEKGKYVELRCDPISGHTALYWYRQSLGQGPEFLIYFQGTGAADDSGLPNDRFFAVRPEGSVSTLKIQRTERGDSAVYLCASSLDRAPTSPKEATEAFFGQGTRLTVV.

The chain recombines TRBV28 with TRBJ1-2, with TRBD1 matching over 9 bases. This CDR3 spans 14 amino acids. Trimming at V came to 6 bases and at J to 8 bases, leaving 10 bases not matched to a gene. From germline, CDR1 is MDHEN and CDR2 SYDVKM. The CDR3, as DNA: TGTGCCAGCAGGGAAACGGGACAGGGTAAAGGCTACACCTTC. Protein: CASRETGQGKGYTF.

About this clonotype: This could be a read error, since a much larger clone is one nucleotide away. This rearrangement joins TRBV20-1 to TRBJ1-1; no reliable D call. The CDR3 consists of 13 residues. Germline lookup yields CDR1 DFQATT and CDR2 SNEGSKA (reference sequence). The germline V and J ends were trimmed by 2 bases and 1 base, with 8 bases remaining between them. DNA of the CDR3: TGCAGTGCTAGAAACAGCAGGAACACTGAAGCTTTCTTT. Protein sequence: CSARNSRNTEAFF.

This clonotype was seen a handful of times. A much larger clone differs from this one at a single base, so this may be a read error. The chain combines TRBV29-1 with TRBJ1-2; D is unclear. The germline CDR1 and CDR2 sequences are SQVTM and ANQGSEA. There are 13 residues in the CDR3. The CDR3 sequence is CSVGSVEIGGDTF. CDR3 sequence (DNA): TGCAGCGTTGGATCGGTGGAAATAGGTGGCGACACCTTC.

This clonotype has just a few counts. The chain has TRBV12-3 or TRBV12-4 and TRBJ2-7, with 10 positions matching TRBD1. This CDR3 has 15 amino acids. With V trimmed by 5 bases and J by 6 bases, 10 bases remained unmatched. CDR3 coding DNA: TGTGCCAGCAGTCCCCACCGGGACAGGGGTTTCGAGCAGTACTTC. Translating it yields CASSPHRDRGFEQYF.

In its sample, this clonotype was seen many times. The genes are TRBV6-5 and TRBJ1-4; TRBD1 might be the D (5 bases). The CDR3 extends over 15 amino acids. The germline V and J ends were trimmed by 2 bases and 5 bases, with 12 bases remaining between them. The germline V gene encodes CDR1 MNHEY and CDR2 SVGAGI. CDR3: CASSYGAGPNEKLFF. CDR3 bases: TGTGCCAGCAGTTACGGGGCGGGACCCAATGAAAAACTGTTTTTT.

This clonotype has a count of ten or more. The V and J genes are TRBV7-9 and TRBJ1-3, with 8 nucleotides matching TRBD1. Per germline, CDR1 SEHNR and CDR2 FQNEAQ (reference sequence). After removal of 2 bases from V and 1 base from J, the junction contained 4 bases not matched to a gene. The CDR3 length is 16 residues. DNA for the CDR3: TGTGCCAGCAGCTTACGACAGGGGAGGTCTGGAAACACCATATATTTT. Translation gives CASSLRQGRSGNTIYF.

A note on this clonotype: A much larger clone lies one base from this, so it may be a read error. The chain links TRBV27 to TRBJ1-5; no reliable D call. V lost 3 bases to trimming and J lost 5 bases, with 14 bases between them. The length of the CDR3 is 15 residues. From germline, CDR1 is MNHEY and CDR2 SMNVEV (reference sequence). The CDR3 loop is CASSFFGSRDQPQHF. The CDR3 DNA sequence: TGTGCCAGCAGTTTTTTTGGAAGTCGAGATCAGCCCCAGCATTTT.

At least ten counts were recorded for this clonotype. The chain's CDR3 is CASSLSAQGTEAFF. DNA of the CDR3: TGTGCCAGCAGCCTCTCAGCCCAGGGCACTGAAGCTTTCTTT. The chain employs TRBV3-1 and TRBJ1-1; D possibly corresponds to TRBD1 (5 bases). CDR3 length equals 14 residues. Germline CDR1 reads LGHDT; CDR2 reads YNNKEL (reference sequence). The V gene lost 4 bases and the J gene lost 4 bases, with 13 bases spanning the gap.

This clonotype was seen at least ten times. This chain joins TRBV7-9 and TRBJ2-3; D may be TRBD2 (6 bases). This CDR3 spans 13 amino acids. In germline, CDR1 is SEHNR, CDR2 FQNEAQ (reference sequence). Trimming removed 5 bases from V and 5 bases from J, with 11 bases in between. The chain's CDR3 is CASSIRGIDTQYF. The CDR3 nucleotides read TGTGCCAGCAGCATCCGGGGGATAGATACGCAGTATTTT. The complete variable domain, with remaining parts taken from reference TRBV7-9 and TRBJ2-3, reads DTGVSQNPRHKITKRGQNVTFRCDPISEHNRLYWYRQTLGQGPEFLTYFQNEAQLEKSRLLSDRFSAERPKGSFSTLEIQRTEQGDSAMYLCASSIRGIDTQYFGPGTRLTVL.

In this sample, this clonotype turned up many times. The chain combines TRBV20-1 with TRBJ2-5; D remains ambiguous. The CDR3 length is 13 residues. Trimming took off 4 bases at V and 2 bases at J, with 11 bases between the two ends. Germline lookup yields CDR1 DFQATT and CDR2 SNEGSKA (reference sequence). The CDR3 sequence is CSAMAVPQETQYF. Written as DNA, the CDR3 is TGCAGTGCTATGGCGGTCCCGCAAGAGACCCAGTACTTC.

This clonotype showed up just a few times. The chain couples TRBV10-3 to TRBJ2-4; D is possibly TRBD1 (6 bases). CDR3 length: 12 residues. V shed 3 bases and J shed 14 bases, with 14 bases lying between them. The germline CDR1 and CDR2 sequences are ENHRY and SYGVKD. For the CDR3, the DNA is TGTGCCATCAGTGATAACCCGAAGGGGGAGTACTTC. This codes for CAISDNPKGEYF.

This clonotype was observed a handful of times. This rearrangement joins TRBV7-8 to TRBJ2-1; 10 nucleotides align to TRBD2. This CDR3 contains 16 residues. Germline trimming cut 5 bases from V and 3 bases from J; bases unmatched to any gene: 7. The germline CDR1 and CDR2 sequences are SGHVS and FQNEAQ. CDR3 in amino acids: CASSPITSGNYNEQFF. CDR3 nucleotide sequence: TGTGCCAGCAGCCCCATAACTAGCGGGAACTACAATGAGCAGTTCTTC.

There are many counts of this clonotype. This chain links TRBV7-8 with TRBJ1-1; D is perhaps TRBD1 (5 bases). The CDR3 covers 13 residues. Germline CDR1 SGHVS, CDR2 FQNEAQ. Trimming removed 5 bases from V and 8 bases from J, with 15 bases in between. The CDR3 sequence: CASSLRDGPEAFF. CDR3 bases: TGTGCCAGCAGCCTCCGGGACGGTCCAGAAGCTTTCTTT.

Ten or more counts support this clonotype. CDR3 residues: CSVAAGGLNTEAFF. The CDR3, as DNA: TGCAGCGTGGCCGCGGGAGGGTTGAACACTGAAGCTTTCTTT. This sequence joins TRBV29-1 and TRBJ1-1; D gene unclear. Germline CDR1 is SQVTM and CDR2 is ANQGSEA. CDR3 length equals 14 residues. Trimming left V 6 bases short and J 0 bases short, with 14 bases between.

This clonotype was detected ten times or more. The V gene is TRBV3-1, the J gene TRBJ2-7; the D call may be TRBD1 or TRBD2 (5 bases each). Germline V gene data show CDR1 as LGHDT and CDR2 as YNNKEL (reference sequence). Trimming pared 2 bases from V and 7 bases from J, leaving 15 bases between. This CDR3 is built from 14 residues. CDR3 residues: CASSQRGFGEEQYF. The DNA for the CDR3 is TGTGCCAGCAGCCAAAGGGGATTCGGGGAGGAGCAGTACTTC.